The rows below give T cell receptor beta chains drawn from one sample of a study of T cells in Graves' hyperthyroidism and ophthalmopathy. A single record per CDR3 protein comes from TCRdb applying MiXCR to the multiplex PCR reads. Among roughly 500,000 distinct CDR3 sequences, around 22% were seen once, and the ten largest hold around 11%. The sequenced material came from blood. These receptors were taken from a woman aged 25 to 39 with Graves' ophthalmopathy. Each CDR3 is given with its conserved first and last residue. The D gene is left open where the match is weak. Expanded clones are given a class, and other clones once, few, many or no size at all.

TRBV3-1	.	.	TRBJ1-2	CASSHEERHGYTF	TGTGCCAGCAGCCACGAGGAAAGGCATGGCTACACCTTC
TRBV5-4	.	many	TRBJ2-7	CASSEDPLEQYF	TGTGCCAGCAGCGAAGACCCCCTCGAGCAGTACTTC
TRBV7-9	.	many	TRBJ2-5	CASSFQGLETQYF	TGTGCCAGCAGCTTCCAGGGGCTAGAGACCCAGTACTTC
TRBV6-2/TRBV6-3	TRBD1	many	TRBJ2-7	CASRTGADYEQYF	TGTGCCAGCCGGACAGGGGCGGACTACGAGCAGTACTTC
TRBV9	.	many	TRBJ2-5	CASSVAHGETQYF	TGTGCCAGCAGCGTAGCCCACGGAGAGACCCAGTACTTC
TRBV2	.	.	TRBJ2-2	CASKEDGNTGELFF	TGTGCCAGCAAGGAGGACGGGAACACCGGGGAGCTGTTTTTT
TRBV7-3	.	.	TRBJ2-5	CASSLQSRVQETQYF	TGTGCCAGCAGCTTACAGAGTCGGGTCCAAGAGACCCAGTACTTC
TRBV3-1	TRBD2	many	TRBJ2-5	CASRLTSVSETQYF	TGTGCCAGCAGACTAACTAGCGTATCAGAGACCCAGTACTTC
TRBV24-1	.	many	TRBJ1-5	CATSDAQGQPQHF	TGTGCCACCAGTGATGCCCAGGGTCAGCCCCAGCATTTT
TRBV25-1	.	.	TRBJ1-5	CASSDAGWGNQPQHF	TGTGCCAGCAGTGACGCGGGGTGGGGCAATCAGCCCCAGCATTTT
TRBV6-5	.	many	TRBJ2-5	CASSYEGETQYF	TGTGCCAGCAGTTACGAGGGGGAGACCCAGTACTTC
TRBV28	.	.	TRBJ1-1	CASSTYEAFF	TGTGCCAGCAGCACCTACGAAGCTTTCTTT
TRBV12-3/TRBV12-4	.	few	TRBJ1-5	CASSLAVGGPGLHSNQPQHF	TGTGCCAGCAGTTTAGCGGTGGGGGGGCCTGGGTTGCATAGCAATCAGCCCCAGCATTTT
TRBV12-3/TRBV12-4	.	.	TRBJ2-7	CASSFRAETSYEQYF	TGTGCCAGCAGTTTTAGGGCGGAAACTTCCTACGAGCAGTACTTC
TRBV19	TRBD2	.	TRBJ2-2	CASNILAGGPSGELFF	TGTGCCAGTAACATACTAGCGGGAGGGCCAAGTGGGGAGCTGTTTTTT
TRBV5-1	.	many	TRBJ1-2	CASSPGGGGYTF	TGCGCCAGCAGCCCCGGAGGGGGAGGCTACACCTTC
TRBV29-1	.	many	TRBJ1-2	CSVEDLAGAGGYTF	TGCAGCGTTGAAGATCTGGCGGGGGCTGGGGGCTACACCTTC